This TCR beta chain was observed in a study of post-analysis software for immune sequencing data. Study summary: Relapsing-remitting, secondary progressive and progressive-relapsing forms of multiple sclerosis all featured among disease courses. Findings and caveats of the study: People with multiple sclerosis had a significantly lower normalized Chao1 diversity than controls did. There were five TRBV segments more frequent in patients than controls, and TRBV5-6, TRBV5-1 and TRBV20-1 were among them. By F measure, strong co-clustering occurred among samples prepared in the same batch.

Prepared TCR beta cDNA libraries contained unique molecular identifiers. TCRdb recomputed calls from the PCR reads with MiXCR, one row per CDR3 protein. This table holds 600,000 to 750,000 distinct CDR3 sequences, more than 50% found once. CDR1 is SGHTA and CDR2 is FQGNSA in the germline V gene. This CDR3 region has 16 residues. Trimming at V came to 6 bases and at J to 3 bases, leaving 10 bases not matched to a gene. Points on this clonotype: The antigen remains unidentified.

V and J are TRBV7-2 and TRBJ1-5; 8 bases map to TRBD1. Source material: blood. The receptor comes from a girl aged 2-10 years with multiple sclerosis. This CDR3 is CASSSPGTGLNQPQHF. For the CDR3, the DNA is TGTGCCAGCAGTTCCCCGGGGACAGGCCTCAATCAGCCCCAGCATTTT. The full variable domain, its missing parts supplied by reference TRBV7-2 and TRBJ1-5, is GAGVSQSPSNKVTEKGKDVELRCDPISGHTALYWYRQSLGQGLEFLIYFQGNSAPDKSGLPSDRFSAERTGGSVSTLTIQRTQQEDSAVYLCASSSPGTGLNQPQHFGDGTRLSIL.